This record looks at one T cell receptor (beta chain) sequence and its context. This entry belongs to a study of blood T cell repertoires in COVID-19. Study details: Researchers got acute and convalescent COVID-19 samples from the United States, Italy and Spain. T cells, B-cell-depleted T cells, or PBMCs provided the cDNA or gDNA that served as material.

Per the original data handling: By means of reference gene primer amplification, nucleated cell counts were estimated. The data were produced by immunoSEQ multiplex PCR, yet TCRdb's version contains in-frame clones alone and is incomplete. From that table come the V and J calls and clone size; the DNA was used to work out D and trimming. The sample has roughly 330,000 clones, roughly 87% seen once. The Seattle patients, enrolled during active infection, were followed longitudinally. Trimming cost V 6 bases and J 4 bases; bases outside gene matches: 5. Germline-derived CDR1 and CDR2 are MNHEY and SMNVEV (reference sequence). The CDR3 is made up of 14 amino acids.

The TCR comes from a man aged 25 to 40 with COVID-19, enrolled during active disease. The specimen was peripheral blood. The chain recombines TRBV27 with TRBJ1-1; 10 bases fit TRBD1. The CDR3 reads CASRTGGAFTEAFF. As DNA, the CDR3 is TGTGCCAGCAGGACAGGGGGCGCCTTCACTGAAGCTTTCTTT.